Below are 6 T cell receptor beta chains sequenced from a single sample in a study of CD8+ T cells in alopecia areata. Extraction and reverse transcription of RNA yielded cDNA as the sequencing template. The repertoire was sequenced with immunoSEQ multiplex PCR; TCRdb's copy has only in-frame clones and lacks some. The sample records over 85,000 clones, 35% to 50% being singletons. Sequenced: CD4+ T cells sorted from blood. These receptors were collected from a human donor with alopecia areata.

In this sample, this clone turned up a few times. This rearrangement joins TRBV29-1 to TRBJ2-1; perhaps TRBD1 as D (7 bases). The CDR3 loop spans 19 amino acids. Germline V lookup: CDR1 SQVTM, CDR2 ANQGSEA. Trimming stripped 0 bases from V and 0 bases from J, with 21 bases between. The CDR3 DNA follows: TGCAGCGTTGAAGAGACAGGGAGGCTAGCGTTAAGCTCCTACAATGAGCAGTTCTTC. Protein sequence: CSVEETGRLALSSYNEQFF.

Ten or more counts support this clone. The chain links TRBV11-2 to TRBJ2-4; possible D gene TRBD1, 5 bases. CDR1 and CDR2 from the germline V gene are SGHAT and FQNNGV. This CDR3 comprises 15 residues. Trimming took off 5 bases at V and 3 bases at J, with 14 bases between the two ends. The CDR3 loop reads CASSQDIAFKNIQYF. The CDR3 nucleotides are TGTGCCAGCAGCCAGGACATAGCCTTCAAAAACATTCAGTACTTC. The full variable domain, in which reference TRBV11-2 and TRBJ2-4 provide the parts outside the CDR3, is EAGVAQSPRYKIIEKRQSVAFWCNPISGHATLYWYQQILGQGPKLLIQFQNNGVVDDSQLPKDRFSAERLKGVDSTLKIQPAKLEDSAVYLCASSQDIAFKNIQYFGAGTRLSVL.

The chain links TRBV23-1 to TRBJ1-5; no reliable D call. TRBV23-1 is treated as an ORF (open reading frame) with a function not yet certain. Between the trimmed V and J ends, which lost 5 bases and 6 bases, there was a span of 20 bases. The CDR3 length is 16 residues. This chain's CDR3 is CASSSTLRFGSQPQHF. As DNA, the CDR3 is TGCGCCAGCAGTTCCACTCTGAGGTTTGGGAGTCAGCCCCAGCATTTT.

The chain couples TRBV13 to TRBJ1-5; D perhaps matches TRBD1 (5 bases). Trimming shortened V by 2 bases and J by 1 base, and 18 bases separated the two germline ends. The CDR3 spans 18 residues. CDR1 PRHDT and CDR2 FYEKMQ come from the germline V gene (reference sequence). The CDR3 region has the DNA TGTGCCAGCAGCTTATCGGGGGGACCGCACTTGAGCAATCAGCCCCAGCATTTT. This translates into CASSLSGGPHLSNQPQHF.

The J gene is TRBJ2-7, the V gene TRBV29-1; D perhaps matches TRBD2 (5 bases). With 4 bases removed from V and 6 bases from J, the gap between germline ends came to 19 bases. CDR1 is SQVTM and CDR2 is ANQGSEA in the germline V gene. This CDR3 spans 14 amino acids. This chain's CDR3 is CSVGPTTSRGEQYF. The CDR3 region has the DNA TGCAGCGTTGGTCCGACTACATCCCGGGGCGAGCAGTACTTC.

The sample holds a few counts of this clone. This chain links TRBV5-1 with TRBJ2-2; D ambiguous. Germline-derived CDR1 and CDR2 are SGHRS and YFSETQ. The CDR3 is made up of 14 amino acids. Deletions cut 2 bases from V and 0 bases from J, with 5 bases between. Written as DNA, the CDR3 is TGCGCCAGCAGCTTTGGTACGAACACCGGGGAGCTGTTTTTT. Translation: CASSFGTNTGELFF.